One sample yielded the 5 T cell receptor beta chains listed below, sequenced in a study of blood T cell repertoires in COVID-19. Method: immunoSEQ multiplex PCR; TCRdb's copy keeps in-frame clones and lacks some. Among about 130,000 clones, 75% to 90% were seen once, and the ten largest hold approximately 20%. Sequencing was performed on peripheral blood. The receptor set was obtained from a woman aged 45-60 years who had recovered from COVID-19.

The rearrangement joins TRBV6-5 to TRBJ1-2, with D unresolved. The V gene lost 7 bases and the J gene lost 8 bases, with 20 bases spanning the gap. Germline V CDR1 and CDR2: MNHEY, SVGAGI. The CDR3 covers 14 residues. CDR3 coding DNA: TGTGCCAGCACCTCCTTACCTTGGGGAGGCGGCTACACCTTC. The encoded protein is CASTSLPWGGGYTF.

The CDR3 DNA sequence: TGTGCCAGCAGTCCGTACCTTCCGGGACATCGACGTGTGAACACTGAAGCTTTCTTT. Translation gives CASSPYLPGHRRVNTEAFF. The rearrangement uses TRBV7-2 and TRBJ1-1; perhaps TRBD1 as D (6 bases). V lost 6 bases and J lost 0, with 26 bases in between. Germline-derived CDR1 and CDR2 are SGHTA and FQGNSA. This CDR3 region has 19 residues.

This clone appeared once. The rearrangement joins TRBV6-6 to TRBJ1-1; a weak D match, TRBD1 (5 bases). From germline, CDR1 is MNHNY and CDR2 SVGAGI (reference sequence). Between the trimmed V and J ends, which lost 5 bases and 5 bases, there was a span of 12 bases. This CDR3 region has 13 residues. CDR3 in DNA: TGTGCCAGCAGTCCCTCGGGGGGTACTGAAGCTTTCTTT. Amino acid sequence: CASSPSGGTEAFF.

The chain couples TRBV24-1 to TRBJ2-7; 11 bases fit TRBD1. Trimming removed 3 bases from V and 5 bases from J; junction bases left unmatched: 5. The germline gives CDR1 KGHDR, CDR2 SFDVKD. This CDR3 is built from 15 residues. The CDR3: CATSDPGQGAHEQYF. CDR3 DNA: TGTGCCACCAGTGATCCAGGACAGGGGGCCCACGAGCAGTACTTC.

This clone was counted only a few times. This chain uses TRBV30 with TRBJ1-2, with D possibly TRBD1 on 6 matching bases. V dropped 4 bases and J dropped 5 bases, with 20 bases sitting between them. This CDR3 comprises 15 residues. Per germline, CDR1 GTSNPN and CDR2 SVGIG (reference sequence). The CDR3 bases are TGTGCCTGGACGGGAAAGGGGCGCAGGGGATATGGCTACACCTTC. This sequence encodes CAWTGKGRRGYGYTF.